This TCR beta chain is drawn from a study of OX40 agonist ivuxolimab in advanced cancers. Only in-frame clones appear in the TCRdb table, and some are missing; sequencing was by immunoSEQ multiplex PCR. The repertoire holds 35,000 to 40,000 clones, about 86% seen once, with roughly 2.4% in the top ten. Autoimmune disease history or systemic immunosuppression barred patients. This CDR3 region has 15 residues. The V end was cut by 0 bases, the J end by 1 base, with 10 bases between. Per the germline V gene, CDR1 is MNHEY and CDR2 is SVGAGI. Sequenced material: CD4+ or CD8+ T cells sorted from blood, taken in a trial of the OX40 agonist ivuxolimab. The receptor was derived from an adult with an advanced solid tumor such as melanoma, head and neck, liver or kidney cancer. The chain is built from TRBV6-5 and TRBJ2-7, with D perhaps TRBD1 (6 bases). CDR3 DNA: TGTGCCAGCAGTTACTCGGAACAGGGTTCCTACGAGCAGTACTTC. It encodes CASSYSEQGSYEQYF.